This T cell receptor (beta chain) comes out of a study of early T cells in non-severe SARS-CoV-2 infection. CDR1 and CDR2 from the germline V gene are DFQATT and SNEGSKA (reference sequence). The length of the CDR3 is 15 residues. The ends were cut back, 0 bases at V and 0 bases at J, with 12 bases in the middle. This clonotype was counted only a few times. TCRdb redid the calling of the 5' RACE reads with MiXCR, one entry per CDR3 protein. Of about 50,000 distinct CDR3 sequences listed, 6% to 8% are singletons. The TCR comes from an adult who was a healthcare worker with PCR-confirmed SARS-CoV-2 infection or an uninfected control (not recorded which). Sequences were derived from whole blood, sampled at baseline. V is TRBV20-1 and J is TRBJ2-7, with D perhaps matching TRBD2 (5 bases). The DNA of the CDR3 is TGCAGTGCTAGAGATTGGCGGGTACCCTCCTACGAGCAGTACTTC. As protein: CSARDWRVPSYEQYF.